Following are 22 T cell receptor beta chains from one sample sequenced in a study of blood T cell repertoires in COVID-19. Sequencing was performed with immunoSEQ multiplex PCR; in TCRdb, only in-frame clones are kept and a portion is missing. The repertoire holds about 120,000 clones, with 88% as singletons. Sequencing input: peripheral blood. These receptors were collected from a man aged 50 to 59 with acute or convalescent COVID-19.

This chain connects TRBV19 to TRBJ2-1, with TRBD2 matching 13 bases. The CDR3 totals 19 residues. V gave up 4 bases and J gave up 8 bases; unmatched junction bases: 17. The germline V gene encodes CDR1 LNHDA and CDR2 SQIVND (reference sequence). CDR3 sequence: CASSTPRTSGGPQSDEQFF. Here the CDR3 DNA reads TGTGCCAGTAGTACCCCTAGGACTAGCGGGGGCCCCCAGTCGGATGAGCAGTTCTTC. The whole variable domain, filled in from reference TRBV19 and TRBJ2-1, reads DGGITQSPKYLFRKEGQNVTLSCEQNLNHDAMYWYRQDPGQGLRLIYYSQIVNDFQKGDIAEGYSVSREKKESFPLTVTSAQKNPTAFYLCASSTPRTSGGPQSDEQFFGPGTRLTVL.

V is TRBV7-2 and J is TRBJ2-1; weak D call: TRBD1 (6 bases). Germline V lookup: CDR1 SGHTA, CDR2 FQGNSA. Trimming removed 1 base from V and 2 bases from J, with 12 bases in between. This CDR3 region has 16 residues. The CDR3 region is CASSLGLGGTYNEQFF. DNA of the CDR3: TGTGCCAGCAGCTTAGGGTTAGGGGGAACCTACAATGAGCAGTTCTTC.

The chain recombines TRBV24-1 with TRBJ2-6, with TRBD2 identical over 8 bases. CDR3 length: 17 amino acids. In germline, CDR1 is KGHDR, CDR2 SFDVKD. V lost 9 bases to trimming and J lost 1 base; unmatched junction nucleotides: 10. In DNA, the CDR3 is TGTGCCACCTCAGGGCGGGGGGCAGGGTCTGGGGCCAACGTCCTGACTTTC. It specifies CATSGRGAGSGANVLTF.

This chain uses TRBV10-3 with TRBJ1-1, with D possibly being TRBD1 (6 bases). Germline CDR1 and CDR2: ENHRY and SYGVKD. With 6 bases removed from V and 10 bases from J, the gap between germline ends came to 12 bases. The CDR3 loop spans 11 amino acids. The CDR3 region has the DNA TGTGCCATCAGGAACAGGGTCTCAGCTTTCTTT. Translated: CAIRNRVSAFF.

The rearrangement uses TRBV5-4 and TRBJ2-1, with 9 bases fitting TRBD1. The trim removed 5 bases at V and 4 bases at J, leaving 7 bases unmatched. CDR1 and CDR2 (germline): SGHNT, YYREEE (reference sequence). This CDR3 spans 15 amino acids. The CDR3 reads CASSPDRGFYNEQFF. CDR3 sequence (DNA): TGTGCCAGCAGTCCCGACAGGGGGTTTTACAATGAGCAGTTCTTC.

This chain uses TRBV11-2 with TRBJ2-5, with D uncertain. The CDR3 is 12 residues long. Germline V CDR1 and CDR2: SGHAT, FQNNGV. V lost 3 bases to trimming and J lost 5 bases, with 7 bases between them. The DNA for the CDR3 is TGTGCCAGCAGCTTTTTTGGCGAGACCCAGTACTTC. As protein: CASSFFGETQYF.

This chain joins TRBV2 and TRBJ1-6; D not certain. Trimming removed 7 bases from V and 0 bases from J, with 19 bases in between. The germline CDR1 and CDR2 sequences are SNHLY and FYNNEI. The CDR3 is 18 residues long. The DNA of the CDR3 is TGTGCCAGCAATTATATGGCACAAAAAAGCTCCTATAATTCACCCCTCCACTTT. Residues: CASNYMAQKSSYNSPLHF.

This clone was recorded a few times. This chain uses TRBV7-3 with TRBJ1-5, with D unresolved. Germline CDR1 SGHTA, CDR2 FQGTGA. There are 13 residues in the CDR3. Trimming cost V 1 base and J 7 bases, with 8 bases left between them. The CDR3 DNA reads TGTGCCAGCAGCTTAAACTCGGGACAGCCCCAGCATTTT. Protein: CASSLNSGQPQHF.

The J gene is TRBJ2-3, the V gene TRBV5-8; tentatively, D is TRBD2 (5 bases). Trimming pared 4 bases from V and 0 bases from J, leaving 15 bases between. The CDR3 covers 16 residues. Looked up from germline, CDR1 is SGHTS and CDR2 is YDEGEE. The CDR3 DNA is TGTGCCAGCAGCCTCTCAGGAGGCCCTAGCACAGATACGCAGTATTTT. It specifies CASSLSGGPSTDTQYF.

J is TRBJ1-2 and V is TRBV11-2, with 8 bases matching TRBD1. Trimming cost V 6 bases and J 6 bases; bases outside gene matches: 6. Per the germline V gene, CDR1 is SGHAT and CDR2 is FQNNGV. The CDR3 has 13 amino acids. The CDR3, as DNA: TGTGCCAGCAGTCTTGGACAGGGCAATGGCTACACCTTC. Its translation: CASSLGQGNGYTF.

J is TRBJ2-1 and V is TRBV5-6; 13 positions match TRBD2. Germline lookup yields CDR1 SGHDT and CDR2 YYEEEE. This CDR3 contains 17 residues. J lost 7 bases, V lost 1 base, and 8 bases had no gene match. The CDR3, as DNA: TGTGCCAGCAGCTTGCGGACTAGCGGGAGTTTGATGAATGAGCAGTTCTTC. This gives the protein CASSLRTSGSLMNEQFF.

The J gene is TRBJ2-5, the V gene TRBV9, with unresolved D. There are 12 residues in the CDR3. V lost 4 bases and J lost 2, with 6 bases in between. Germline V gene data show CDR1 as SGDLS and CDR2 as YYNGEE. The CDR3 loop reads CASSREQETQYF. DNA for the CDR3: TGTGCCAGCAGCCGAGAACAAGAGACCCAGTACTTC.

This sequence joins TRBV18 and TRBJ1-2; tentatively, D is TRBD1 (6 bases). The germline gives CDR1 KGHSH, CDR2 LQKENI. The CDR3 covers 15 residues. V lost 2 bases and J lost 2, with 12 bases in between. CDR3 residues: CASSPLSGQNYGYTF. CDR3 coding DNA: TGTGCCAGCTCACCATTGTCAGGACAGAACTATGGCTACACCTTC.

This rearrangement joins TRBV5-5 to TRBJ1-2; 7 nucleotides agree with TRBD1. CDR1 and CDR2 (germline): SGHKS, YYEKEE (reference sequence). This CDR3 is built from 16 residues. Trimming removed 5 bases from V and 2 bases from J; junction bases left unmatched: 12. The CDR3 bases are TGTGCCAGCAGTCGGATACAGGGGACGAGGAACTATGGCTACACCTTC. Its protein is CASSRIQGTRNYGYTF.

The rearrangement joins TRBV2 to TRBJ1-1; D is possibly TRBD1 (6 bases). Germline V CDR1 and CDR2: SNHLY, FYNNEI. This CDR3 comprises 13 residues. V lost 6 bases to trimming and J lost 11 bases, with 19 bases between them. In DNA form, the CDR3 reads TGTGCCAGCAGCCTCAGGACAGATACGTCGGCTTTCTTT. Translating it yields CASSLRTDTSAFF.

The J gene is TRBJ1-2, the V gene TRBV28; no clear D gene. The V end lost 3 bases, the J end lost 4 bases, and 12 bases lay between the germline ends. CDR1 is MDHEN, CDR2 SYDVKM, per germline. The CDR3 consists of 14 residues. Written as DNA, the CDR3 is TGTGCCAGCAGTTTGAGGGCTGAGATCTATGGCTACACCTTC. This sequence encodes CASSLRAEIYGYTF.

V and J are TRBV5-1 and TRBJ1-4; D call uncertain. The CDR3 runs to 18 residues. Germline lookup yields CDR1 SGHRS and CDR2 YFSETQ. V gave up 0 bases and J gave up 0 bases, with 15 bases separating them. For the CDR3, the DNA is TGCGCCAGCAGCTTGGTGGAGGGCAATTTTCCAACTAATGAAAAACTGTTTTTT. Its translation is CASSLVEGNFPTNEKLFF.

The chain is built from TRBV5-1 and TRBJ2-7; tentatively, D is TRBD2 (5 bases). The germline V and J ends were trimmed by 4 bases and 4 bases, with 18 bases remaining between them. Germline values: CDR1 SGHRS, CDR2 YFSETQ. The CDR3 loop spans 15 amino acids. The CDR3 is CASSPLGRRGYEQYF. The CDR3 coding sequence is TGCGCCAGCAGCCCACTGGGTCGACGAGGGTACGAGCAGTACTTC.

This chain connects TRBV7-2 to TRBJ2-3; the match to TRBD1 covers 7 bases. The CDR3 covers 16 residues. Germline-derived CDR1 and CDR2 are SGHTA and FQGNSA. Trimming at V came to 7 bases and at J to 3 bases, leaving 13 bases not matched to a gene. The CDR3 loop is CASNPSPGGFTDTQYF. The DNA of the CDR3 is TGTGCCAGCAACCCCTCACCAGGGGGATTTACAGATACGCAGTATTTT.

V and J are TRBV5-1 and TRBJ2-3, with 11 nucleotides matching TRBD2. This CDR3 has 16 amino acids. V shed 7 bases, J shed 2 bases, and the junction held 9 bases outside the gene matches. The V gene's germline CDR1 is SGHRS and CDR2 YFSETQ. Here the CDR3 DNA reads TGCGCCAGCCAAGGACTAGCGGGCCATGTCACAGATACGCAGTATTTT. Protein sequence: CASQGLAGHVTDTQYF.

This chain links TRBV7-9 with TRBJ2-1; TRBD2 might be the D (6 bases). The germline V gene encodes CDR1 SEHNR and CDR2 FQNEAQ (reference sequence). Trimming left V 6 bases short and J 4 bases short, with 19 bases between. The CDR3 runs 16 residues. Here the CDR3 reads CASRRTKLGPYNEQFF. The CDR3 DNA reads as TGTGCCAGCAGACGGACTAAACTGGGGCCTTACAATGAGCAGTTCTTC.

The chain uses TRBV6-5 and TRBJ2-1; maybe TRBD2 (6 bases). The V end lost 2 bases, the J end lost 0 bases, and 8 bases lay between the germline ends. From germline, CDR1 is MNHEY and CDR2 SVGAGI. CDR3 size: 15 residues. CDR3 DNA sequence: TGTGCCAGCAGTTACGACGGGAGCTCCTACAATGAGCAGTTCTTC. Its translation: CASSYDGSSYNEQFF.